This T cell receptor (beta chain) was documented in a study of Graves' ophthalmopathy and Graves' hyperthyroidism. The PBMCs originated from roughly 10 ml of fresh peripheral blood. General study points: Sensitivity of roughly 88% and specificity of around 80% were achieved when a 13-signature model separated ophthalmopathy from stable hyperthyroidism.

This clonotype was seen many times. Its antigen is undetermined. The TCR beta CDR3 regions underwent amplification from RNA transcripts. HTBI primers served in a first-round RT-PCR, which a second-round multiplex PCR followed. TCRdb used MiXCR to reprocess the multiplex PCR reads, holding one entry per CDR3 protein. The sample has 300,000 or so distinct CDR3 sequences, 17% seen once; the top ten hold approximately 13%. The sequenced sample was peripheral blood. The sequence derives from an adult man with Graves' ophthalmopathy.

The CDR3: CATSDLAERDGYTF. DNA for the CDR3: TGTGCCACCAGTGATTTGGCAGAAAGGGATGGCTACACCTTC. This rearrangement joins TRBV24-1 to TRBJ1-2; the D is unclear. Trimming left V 0 bases short and J 6 bases short, with 10 bases between. CDR1 and CDR2 from the germline V gene are KGHDR and SFDVKD. The CDR3 runs to 14 residues.